A single sample is the source of the 30 T cell receptor beta chains below, sequenced in a study of T-cell memory formation after mild COVID-19. MiXCR was run by TCRdb on the 5' RACE reads, yielding one entry per CDR3 protein. The sample yields about 200,000 distinct CDR3 sequences, 18% seen once. Specimen: PBMCs or a T cell subset sorted from them (not recorded which). The receptors here all came from an adult woman who had mild COVID-19 (a few samples of this study predate the infection). Cell type and time point are not known.

The CDR3 sequence: CASSHGGVMNTEAFF. CDR3 DNA sequence: TGCGCCAGCAGCCACGGAGGGGTGATGAACACTGAAGCTTTCTTT. The chain couples TRBV5-1 to TRBJ1-1; weak D call: TRBD1 (5 bases). CDR3 length: 15 amino acids. In germline, CDR1 is SGHRS, CDR2 YFSETQ. V shed 4 bases and J shed 0 bases, with 13 bases lying between them.

This clonotype showed up just a few times. The gene calls are TRBV29-1 and TRBJ1-2; 8 positions agree with TRBD1. Germline V gene sequence: CDR1 SQVTM, CDR2 ANQGSEA. J lost 9 bases, V lost 2 bases, and 8 bases had no gene match. The CDR3 spans 13 residues. The chain's CDR3 is CSVERDRTWSYTF. For the CDR3, the DNA is TGCAGCGTTGAACGGGACAGGACCTGGAGCTACACCTTC.

The table lists this clonotype with a few counts. The chain carries TRBV7-2 and TRBJ1-1, with D possibly matching TRBD1 (5 bases). V lost 0 bases, J lost 6 bases, and 14 bases lay in between. Germline V lookup: CDR1 SGHTA, CDR2 FQGNSA. The CDR3 is 15 residues long. The CDR3 nucleotides read TGTGCCAGCAGCTTAGCGCTGGGGGATCTGGCTGAAGCTTTCTTT. Protein sequence: CASSLALGDLAEAFF.

The V gene is TRBV19, the J gene TRBJ2-2; 7 nucleotides align to TRBD1. V lost 6 bases, J lost 1 base, and 2 bases stayed unmatched. The CDR3 covers 14 residues. The V gene's germline CDR1 is LNHDA and CDR2 SQIVND (reference sequence). CDR3 amino acids: CASRRQGNTGELFF. The DNA for the CDR3 is TGTGCCAGTAGGCGACAGGGGAACACCGGGGAGCTGTTTTTT.

This clonotype was found a few times. This rearrangement joins TRBV29-1 to TRBJ2-5; no definite D call. Germline CDR1 reads SQVTM; CDR2 reads ANQGSEA. V was cut by 3 bases and J by 1 base, with 9 bases left in between. There are 13 residues in the CDR3. DNA for the CDR3: TGCAGCGTTGACTCTCTGATCCAAGAGACCCAGTACTTC. It specifies CSVDSLIQETQYF.

This clonotype was counted ten times or more. The chain couples TRBV10-3 to TRBJ2-1; D is unresolved. CDR3 length: 14 amino acids. Per germline, CDR1 ENHRY and CDR2 SYGVKD. Trimming took off 1 base at V and 2 bases at J, with 6 bases between the two ends. CDR3: CAISEYGPYNEQFF. Here the CDR3 DNA reads TGTGCCATCAGTGAGTATGGTCCCTACAATGAGCAGTTCTTC.

This clonotype was seen repeatedly, ten times or more. The V and J genes are TRBV3-1 and TRBJ1-1; 8 bases agree with TRBD1. The CDR3 has 14 residues. CDR1 is LGHDT and CDR2 is YNNKEL in the germline V gene (reference sequence). J lost 1 base, V lost 3 bases, and 1 base had no gene match. The CDR3 nucleotides are TGTGCCAGCAGCCATGGGACAGGGAACACTGAAGCTTTCTTT. Its protein product is CASSHGTGNTEAFF.

The chain couples TRBV20-1 to TRBJ1-3, with D possibly matching TRBD1 (5 bases). The V and J ends lost 1 base and 0 bases respectively, with 13 bases between them. This CDR3 spans 16 amino acids. CDR1 and CDR2 (germline): DFQATT, SNEGSKA (reference sequence). The CDR3 sequence is CSARVGRGSSGNTIYF. The CDR3 coding sequence is TGCAGTGCTAGAGTTGGGCGGGGGAGCTCTGGAAACACCATATATTTT.

The chain is built from TRBV18 and TRBJ2-2; D call uncertain. V was trimmed by 2 bases and J by 6 bases, leaving 10 bases between them. The CDR3 consists of 14 residues. Germline V lookup: CDR1 KGHSH, CDR2 LQKENI. The CDR3 DNA follows: TGTGCCAGCTCACCAGGCATAGCCCCCGGGGAGCTGTTTTTT. Translation gives CASSPGIAPGELFF.

The gene calls are TRBV10-3 and TRBJ2-3; possible D gene TRBD2, 5 bases. Germline V gene lookup returns CDR1 ENHRY and CDR2 SYGVKD. The length of the CDR3 is 13 residues. The V end lost 10 bases, the J end lost 4 bases, and 15 bases lay between the germline ends. The chain's CDR3 is CATSPGTPDTQYF. Written as DNA, the CDR3 is TGTGCCACCTCGCCGGGAACTCCAGATACGCAGTATTTT.

This clonotype has a count of ten or more. V and J are TRBV7-8 and TRBJ1-1, with TRBD1 identical over 7 bases. The germline gives CDR1 SGHVS, CDR2 FQNEAQ. CDR3 length equals 13 residues. J gave up 11 bases and V 3 bases, and 9 bases lay outside the gene matches. CDR3 coding DNA: TGTGCCAGCAGCTTCGATGTGACAGGGAGGGCTTTCTTT. Amino acids: CASSFDVTGRAFF.

This clonotype has more than one count but fewer than ten. The CDR3 DNA reads as TGTGCCTGGAGTGTCTATGGGACAGGGAATGAAAAACTGTTTTTT. It codes for CAWSVYGTGNEKLFF. The chain is built from TRBV30 and TRBJ1-4, with 9 positions matching TRBD1. CDR3 size: 15 residues. Germline V gene data show CDR1 as GTSNPN and CDR2 as SVGIG (reference sequence). The ends lost 0 bases at V and 5 bases at J; junction bases unmatched: 4.

Here the CDR3 reads CASSRRIGTETYEQYF. CDR3 sequence (DNA): TGTGCCAGCTCACGGAGGATCGGGACAGAGACCTACGAGCAGTACTTC. The chain uses TRBV18 and TRBJ2-7; 7 bases align to TRBD1. The CDR3 is 16 amino acids. Germline assignment: CDR1 KGHSH and CDR2 LQKENI. The V segment lost 4 bases and the J segment 2 bases; nucleotides outside the gene matches: 11.

This chain connects TRBV24-1 to TRBJ2-3, with D possibly matching TRBD2 (6 bases). CDR1 is KGHDR, CDR2 SFDVKD, per germline. V lost 3 bases and J lost 0, with 15 bases in between. The CDR3 runs 17 residues. This CDR3 is CATSDTRLSGSTDTQYF. In DNA form, the CDR3 reads TGTGCCACCAGTGATACCCGACTAAGCGGGAGCACAGATACGCAGTATTTT.

This clonotype was found many times. The rearrangement uses TRBV10-3 and TRBJ2-1; no clear D. This CDR3 contains 15 residues. The germline V gene encodes CDR1 ENHRY and CDR2 SYGVKD. Trimming pared 0 bases from V and 6 bases from J, leaving 12 bases between. The chain's CDR3 is CAISESSRSPNEQFF. For the CDR3, the DNA is TGTGCCATCAGTGAGTCAAGTAGGTCACCCAATGAGCAGTTCTTC.

The chain carries TRBV4-3 and TRBJ2-4; no reliable D call. The germline V and J ends were trimmed by 0 bases and 7 bases, with 7 bases remaining between them. Germline CDR1 reads LGHNA; CDR2 reads YSLEER. This CDR3 is built from 13 residues. CDR3 in DNA: TGCGCCAGCAGCCAAGAACTACTGAACATTCAGTACTTC. Residues: CASSQELLNIQYF.

The rearrangement joins TRBV29-1 to TRBJ1-2, with D tentatively TRBD1 (6 bases). The germline gives CDR1 SQVTM, CDR2 ANQGSEA. With 6 bases removed from V and 3 bases from J, the gap between germline ends came to 11 bases. The CDR3 sequence is 12 residues long. The CDR3 loop is CSVAQGDYGYTF. The CDR3 region has the DNA TGCAGCGTCGCACAGGGAGACTATGGCTACACCTTC.

The chain links TRBV27 to TRBJ2-5; 7 nucleotides line up with TRBD2. In germline, CDR1 is MNHEY, CDR2 SMNVEV (reference sequence). The ends lost 4 bases at V and 3 bases at J; junction bases unmatched: 11. The CDR3 is 16 amino acids. CDR3 DNA sequence: TGTGCCAGCAGTTCCGTTCTACGGGGGGTCAAAGAGACCCAGTACTTC. It specifies CASSSVLRGVKETQYF.

This clonotype was seen a handful of times. The chain has TRBV12-3 or TRBV12-4 and TRBJ2-1; 7 nucleotides line up with TRBD2. The V segment lost 2 bases and the J segment 8 bases; nucleotides outside the gene matches: 9. The CDR3 runs 15 residues. In DNA form, the CDR3 reads TGTGCCAGCAGTTTAAGGACTAGGGCCTTTGATGAGCAGTTCTTC. Its protein is CASSLRTRAFDEQFF.

This chain links TRBV5-1 with TRBJ2-3; 13 positions match TRBD2. Germline-derived CDR1 and CDR2 are SGHRS and YFSETQ. The CDR3 is 16 amino acids. J was trimmed by 5 bases and V by 4 bases; bases with no gene match: 7. The CDR3 region has the DNA TGCGCCAGCAGCAGAGGACTAGCGGGAGAGGAAGATACGCAGTATTTT. Translation: CASSRGLAGEEDTQYF.

This clonotype was picked up many times. At one end the junction does not follow the germline gene, possibly because of a read error. V and J are TRBV3-1 and TRBJ2-7; D unclear. Germline V gives CDR1 LGHDT, CDR2 YNNKEL (reference sequence). CDR3 size: 13 residues. CDR3 coding DNA: TGTGCCAGCAGTCAAGACCTCAACTACGAGCAGTACTTC. Translated: CASSQDLNYEQYF.

This clonotype was counted many times. This chain joins TRBV20-1 and TRBJ1-1; D unresolved. Germline V CDR1 and CDR2: DFQATT, SNEGSKA (reference sequence). The CDR3 spans 13 residues. V was pared by 5 bases and J by 2 bases, with 12 bases between. The chain's CDR3 is CSAYRTDNTEAFF. The CDR3 DNA sequence: TGCAGTGCTTACCGTACCGATAACACTGAAGCTTTCTTT.

This clonotype was counted ten times or more. The chain is built from TRBV12-3 or TRBV12-4 and TRBJ2-1; possible D gene TRBD1, 5 bases. The CDR3 is 13 amino acids. V shed 5 bases and J shed 7 bases, with 12 bases lying between them. CDR3 bases: TGTGCCAGCAGTAGGGGCCTGGGGAATGAGCAGTTCTTC. Encoded protein: CASSRGLGNEQFF.

V gene TRBV15 combines with J gene TRBJ2-7; a possible D gene is TRBD2 (5 bases). The length of the CDR3 is 14 residues. V lost 0 bases, J lost 2 bases, and 8 bases lay in between. Germline V gene sequence: CDR1 LNHNV, CDR2 YYDKDF (reference sequence). The CDR3 DNA follows: TGTGCCACCAGCAGAGATCGGGGAGCCTACGAGCAGTACTTC. Translated: CATSRDRGAYEQYF.

The V gene is TRBV19, the J gene TRBJ1-1, with a weak D call TRBD1 (5 bases). The CDR3 totals 14 residues. CDR1 is LNHDA and CDR2 is SQIVND in the germline V gene (reference sequence). Trimming shortened V by 3 bases and J by 2 bases, and 10 bases separated the two germline ends. The CDR3 bases are TGTGCCAGTAGTATTCGGGGCCTCAACACTGAAGCTTTCTTT. This codes for CASSIRGLNTEAFF.

This clonotype was seen once. This chain links TRBV6-2 or TRBV6-3 with TRBJ2-7; D might be TRBD1 (5 bases). Trimming pared 0 bases from V and 5 bases from J, leaving 14 bases between. The CDR3 extends over 15 amino acids. Germline CDR1 reads MNHEY; CDR2 reads SVGEGT. CDR3 DNA: TGTGCCAGCAGTTACTCGGGCAGGGCGAGGAACGAGCAGTACTTC. As protein: CASSYSGRARNEQYF.

CDR3 in DNA: TGTGCCAGCAGTTACTCATGGGCCCGGAGGCTCAATCAGCCCCAGCATTTT. It specifies CASSYSWARRLNQPQHF. This chain connects TRBV6-2 or TRBV6-3 to TRBJ1-5; D is uncertain. The CDR3 has 17 residues. Germline values: CDR1 MNHEY, CDR2 SVGEGT. With 0 bases removed from V and 3 bases from J, the gap between germline ends came to 15 bases.

The rearrangement uses TRBV7-2 and TRBJ2-1; D is unclear. The V end lost 3 bases, the J end lost 5 bases, and 11 bases lay between the germline ends. The CDR3 loop spans 14 amino acids. The germline gives CDR1 SGHTA, CDR2 FQGNSA. CDR3: CASSFIQRNNEQFF. The CDR3 DNA reads TGTGCCAGCAGCTTTATACAGCGCAACAATGAGCAGTTCTTC.

This clonotype was seen a handful of times. J is TRBJ2-7 and V is TRBV5-1; 7 bases agree with TRBD2. CDR1 is SGHRS and CDR2 is YFSETQ in the germline V gene. Trimming cost V 0 bases and J 4 bases; bases outside gene matches: 7. This CDR3 contains 15 residues. CDR3 sequence reads: CASSLAGEGPYEQYF. The CDR3 DNA reads TGCGCCAGCAGCTTGGCGGGGGAGGGACCTTACGAGCAGTACTTC.

The chain carries TRBV23-1 and TRBJ1-5; a weak D match, TRBD1 (5 bases). TRBV23-1 falls under the ORF class, with uncertain function. V was clipped by 0 bases and J by 7 bases, with 19 bases between them. CDR3 length equals 17 residues. CDR3 DNA sequence: TGCGCCAGCAGTCAATCTTTGAGACAGAGTCTACGCCAGCCCCAGCATTTT. As protein: CASSQSLRQSLRQPQHF.